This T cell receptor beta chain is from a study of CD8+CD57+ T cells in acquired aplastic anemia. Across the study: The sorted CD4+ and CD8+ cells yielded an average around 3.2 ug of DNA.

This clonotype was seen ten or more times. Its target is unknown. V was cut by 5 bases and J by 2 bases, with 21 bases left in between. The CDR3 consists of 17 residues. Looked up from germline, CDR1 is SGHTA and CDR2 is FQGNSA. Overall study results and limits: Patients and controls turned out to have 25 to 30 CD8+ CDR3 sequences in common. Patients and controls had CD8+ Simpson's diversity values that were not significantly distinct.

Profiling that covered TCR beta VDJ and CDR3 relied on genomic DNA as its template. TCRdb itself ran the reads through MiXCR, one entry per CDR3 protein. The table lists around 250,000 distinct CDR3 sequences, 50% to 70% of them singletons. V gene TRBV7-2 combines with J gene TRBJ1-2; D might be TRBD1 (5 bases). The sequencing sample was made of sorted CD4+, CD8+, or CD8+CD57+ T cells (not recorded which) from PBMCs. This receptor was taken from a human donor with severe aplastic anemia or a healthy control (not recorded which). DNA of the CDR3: TGTGCCAGCAGCATATACGTGGGACTTTCTCCAAACTATGGCTACACCTTC. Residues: CASSIYVGLSPNYGYTF.